A single sample is the source of the 11 T cell receptor beta chains below, sequenced in a study of OX40 agonist ivuxolimab in advanced cancers. The data were produced by immunoSEQ multiplex PCR, yet TCRdb's version contains in-frame clones alone and is incomplete. The table has 45,000 or so clones, more than 65% seen once. Sequencing was performed on CD4+ or CD8+ T cells sorted from blood, taken in a trial of the OX40 agonist ivuxolimab. All receptors come from an adult with an advanced solid tumor such as melanoma, head and neck, liver or kidney cancer.

The V gene is TRBV5-5, the J gene TRBJ1-5, with 7 bases identical to TRBD1. Germline V gene sequence: CDR1 SGHKS, CDR2 YYEKEE (reference sequence). This CDR3 comprises 15 residues. Unmatched junction bases numbered 7, after V lost 3 bases and J lost 4 bases. DNA for the CDR3: TGTGCCAGCAGCTCAGACAGGGCAGTGAATCAGCCCCAGCATTTT. This encodes CASSSDRAVNQPQHF. The full variable domain, its missing parts supplied by reference TRBV5-5 and TRBJ1-5, is DAGVTQSPTHLIKTRGQQVTLRCSPISGHKSVSWYQQVLGQGPQFIFQYYEKEERGRGNFPDRFSARQFPNYSSELNVNALLLGDSALYLCASSSDRAVNQPQHFGDGTRLSIL.

V and J are TRBV27 and TRBJ2-7; tentatively, D is TRBD1 (5 bases). Germline loops: CDR1 MNHEY, CDR2 SMNVEV (reference sequence). Trimming took off 6 bases at V and 5 bases at J, with 20 bases between the two ends. The CDR3 spans 15 residues. The DNA of the CDR3 is TGTGCCAGCAGAGGTTTTAGGGGTCTGATGGACGAGCAGTACTTC. This gives the protein CASRGFRGLMDEQYF.

The chain employs TRBV6-1 and TRBJ2-5; D could derive from TRBD1 or TRBD2 (6 bases each). Looked up from germline, CDR1 is MNHNS and CDR2 is SASEGT. The CDR3 runs 13 residues. V was pared by 7 bases and J by 5 bases, with 14 bases between. The chain's CDR3 is CASNIVGGETQYF. In DNA form, the CDR3 reads TGTGCCAGCAACATAGTAGGGGGGGAGACCCAGTACTTC.

The chain links TRBV6-6 to TRBJ2-7; 7 bases are shared with TRBD1. V trimming: 4 bases; J trimming: 3 bases; junction bases outside the gene matches: 3. This CDR3 has 13 residues. Germline-derived CDR1 and CDR2 are MNHNY and SVGAGI (reference sequence). The chain's CDR3 is CASSSWTGYEQYF. The CDR3 region has the DNA TGTGCCAGCAGTTCCTGGACAGGCTACGAGCAGTACTTC.

This clone was seen only a few times. The chain carries TRBV5-6 and TRBJ2-3, with 9 nucleotides matching TRBD2. Per the germline V gene, CDR1 is SGHDT and CDR2 is YYEEEE. The junction had 11 bases not matched to a gene; V was cut back by 2 bases and J by 4 bases. This CDR3 contains 17 residues. This CDR3 is CASSLAGTRGGADTQYF. CDR3 bases: TGTGCCAGCAGCTTAGCTGGCACGCGGGGGGGCGCAGATACGCAGTATTTT.

This chain joins TRBV7-9 and TRBJ2-3; TRBD1 aligns across 9 bases. The CDR3 is made up of 18 amino acids. Per the germline V gene, CDR1 is SEHNR and CDR2 is FQNEAQ (reference sequence). V gave up 4 bases and J gave up 8 bases; unmatched junction bases: 19. The chain's CDR3 is CASSSTGTPHRGRGTQYF. The CDR3 bases are TGTGCCAGCAGCTCCACGGGAACCCCCCACAGGGGGCGGGGTACGCAGTATTTT.

The V gene is TRBV29-1, the J gene TRBJ2-5; 11 positions agree with TRBD2. CDR1 and CDR2 from the germline V gene are SQVTM and ANQGSEA. This CDR3 region has 15 residues. Unmatched junction bases numbered 9, after V lost 7 bases and J lost 2 bases. CDR3 nucleotide sequence: TGCAGCGCTCTAAGAACTAGCGGGAGTCAAGAGACCCAGTACTTC. As protein: CSALRTSGSQETQYF. The full variable domain, completed using reference TRBV29-1 and TRBJ2-5, is SAVISQKPSRDICQRGTSLTIQCQVDSQVTMMFWYRQQPGQSLTLIATANQGSEATYESGFVIDKFPISRPNLTFSTLTVSNMSPEDSSIYLCSALRTSGSQETQYFGPGTRLLVL.

The chain links TRBV11-2 to TRBJ2-2, with TRBD2 matching 11 bases. V was pared by 4 bases and J by 2 bases, with 12 bases of the junction left unmatched. The CDR3 consists of 19 residues. Germline V lookup: CDR1 SGHAT, CDR2 FQNNGV. The CDR3 DNA reads TGTGCCAGCAGCTCCCCCTCCTTCGGGACTAGCGGAAACACCGGGGAGCTGTTTTTT. Translation gives CASSSPSFGTSGNTGELFF.

DNA for the CDR3: TGTGCCAGCAGCCCCTTGACGGGGGGCCTCTACGAGCAGTACTTC. As protein: CASSPLTGGLYEQYF. This rearrangement joins TRBV14 to TRBJ2-7; TRBD2 might be the D (7 bases). Trimming cost V 4 bases and J 3 bases, with 16 bases left between them. CDR3 length: 15 amino acids. Per the germline V gene, CDR1 is SGHDN and CDR2 is FVKESK.

This clone was counted only a few times. The V gene is TRBV7-3, the J gene TRBJ1-1; TRBD1 is a possible D gene (6 bases). The CDR3 is 14 residues long. Germline CDR1 SGHTA, CDR2 FQGTGA. V was pared by 4 bases and J by 2 bases, with 11 bases between. The CDR3 loop reads CASSSGGGNTEAFF. DNA of the CDR3: TGTGCCAGCAGCTCCGGAGGGGGAAACACTGAAGCTTTCTTT.

The chain employs TRBV7-8 and TRBJ1-5; no reliable D call. The CDR3 totals 14 residues. The germline V gene has CDR1 SGHVS and CDR2 FQNEAQ. V dropped 0 bases and J dropped 5 bases, with 8 bases sitting between them. The CDR3 spells CASSLAVNDQPQHF. As DNA, the CDR3 is TGTGCCAGCAGCTTAGCGGTTAACGATCAGCCCCAGCATTTT.